This T cell receptor (beta chain) was found in a study of shared clonotypes between healthy human individuals. Germline V lookup: CDR1 MNHEY, CDR2 SMNVEV (reference sequence). Germline trimming cut 7 bases from V and 6 bases from J; bases unmatched to any gene: 8. The CDR3 runs to 14 residues. It was CD45RO-negative cells, positively selected for CCR7, that made up naive CD8 cells, with terminally differentiated effector memory CD45RA+ cells excluded. The protocol was immunoSEQ multiplex PCR, while the TCRdb copy is restricted to in-frame clones and leaves out a portion. The sample comprises about 2.2 million clones, just under 95% of which are singletons, and around 1.8% rests with the top ten.

This sequence joins TRBV27 and TRBJ2-7, with TRBD2 matching over 11 bases. Specimen: naive CD8+ T cells from PBMCs. The TCR originated in a man between 18 and 29 years old in good health. Some clones in this sample may be carry-over from other donors' samples. The chain's CDR3 is CASNLLAGDGEQYF. CDR3 bases: TGTGCCAGCAACCTACTAGCGGGAGACGGCGAGCAGTACTTC.